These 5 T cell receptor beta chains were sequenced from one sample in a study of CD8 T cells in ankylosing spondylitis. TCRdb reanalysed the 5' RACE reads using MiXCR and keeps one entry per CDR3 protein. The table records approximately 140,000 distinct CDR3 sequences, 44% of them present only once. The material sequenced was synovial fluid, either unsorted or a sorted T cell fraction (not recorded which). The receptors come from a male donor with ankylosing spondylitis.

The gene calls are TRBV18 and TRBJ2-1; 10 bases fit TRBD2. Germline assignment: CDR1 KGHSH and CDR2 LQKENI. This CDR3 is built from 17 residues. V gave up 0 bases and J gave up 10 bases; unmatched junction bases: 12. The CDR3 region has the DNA TGTGCCAGCTCACCACCGGGTCTAGCGGGAGAGGGCAGAGAGCAGTTCTTC. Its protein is CASSPPGLAGEGREQFF.

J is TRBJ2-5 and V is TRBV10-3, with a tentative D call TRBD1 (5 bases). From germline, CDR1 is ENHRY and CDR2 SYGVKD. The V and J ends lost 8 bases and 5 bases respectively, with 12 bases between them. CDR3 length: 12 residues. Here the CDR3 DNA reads TGTGCCATCGGGGCAGTGGAGGAGACCCAGTACTTC. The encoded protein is CAIGAVEETQYF.

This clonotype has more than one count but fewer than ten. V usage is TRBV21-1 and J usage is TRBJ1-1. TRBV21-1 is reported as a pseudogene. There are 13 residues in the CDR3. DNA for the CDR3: TGTGCCAGCAGCGTGGCAGCGAACACTGAAGCTTTCTTT. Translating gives CASSVAANTEAFF.

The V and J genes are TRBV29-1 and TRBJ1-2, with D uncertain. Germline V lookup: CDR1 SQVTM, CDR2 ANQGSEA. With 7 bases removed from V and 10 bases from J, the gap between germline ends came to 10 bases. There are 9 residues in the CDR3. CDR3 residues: CSAKPPYTF. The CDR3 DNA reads TGCAGCGCCAAGCCCCCCTACACCTTC.

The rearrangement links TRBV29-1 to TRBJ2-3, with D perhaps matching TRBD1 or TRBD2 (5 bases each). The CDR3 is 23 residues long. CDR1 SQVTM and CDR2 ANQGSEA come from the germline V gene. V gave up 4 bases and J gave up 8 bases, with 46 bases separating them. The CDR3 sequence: CSVASGMAQGVVWAGKARGTQYF. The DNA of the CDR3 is TGCAGCGTTGCGTCTGGGATGGCCCAAGGCGTCGTCTGGGCAGGGAAAGCACGGGGTACGCAGTATTTT.